Shown below are 18 T cell receptor beta chains from a single sample sequenced in a study of T cell repertoires in cytomegalovirus infection. These TCRs are of unknown antigen specificity. One entry per CDR3 protein results from TCRdb running MiXCR on the reads. The repertoire holds hundreds of thousands of distinct CDR3 sequences, with about 33% as singletons. This sample comprised cultured CD8+ T cells from PBMCs, obtained from culture after CMV antigen stimulation. These receptors were obtained from a human donor in good health (CMV status not recorded). Some clones in this sample may be carry-over from other donors' samples.

This clonotype has only a few counts. This sequence joins TRBV27 and TRBJ1-2; the match to TRBD1 covers 8 bases. Per the germline V gene, CDR1 is MNHEY and CDR2 is SMNVEV (reference sequence). The CDR3 totals 15 residues. Germline trimming cut 6 bases from V and 4 bases from J; bases unmatched to any gene: 10. The CDR3 here is CASRFTGGSFYGYTF. The CDR3 nucleotides are TGTGCCAGCAGATTTACAGGGGGTTCCTTCTATGGCTACACCTTC.

The chain has TRBV7-2 and TRBJ2-7; D unresolved. Germline V gene data show CDR1 as SGHTA and CDR2 as FQGNSA. The CDR3 runs 12 residues. The CDR3 nucleotides read TGTGCCAACAGCTTAGGCACCAGCGAGCAGTACGTC. It is translated as CANSLGTSEQYV.

Written as DNA, the CDR3 is TGTGCCAGCAGCCGACAATTCACCGGGGAGCTGTTTTTT. Protein: CASSRQFTGELFF. The chain recombines TRBV28 with TRBJ2-2; D is unclear. The germline V gene encodes CDR1 MDHEN and CDR2 SYDVKM. V lost 6 bases to trimming and J lost 4 bases, with 9 bases between them. The CDR3 runs 13 residues.

This chain connects TRBV6-5 to TRBJ2-2; the D is unclear. The CDR3 has 13 amino acids. In germline, CDR1 is MNHEY, CDR2 SVGAGI. The germline V and J ends were trimmed by 4 bases and 6 bases, with 9 bases remaining between them. Here the CDR3 reads CASSFPPPGELFF. The CDR3 nucleotides are TGTGCCAGCAGTTTCCCTCCCCCCGGGGAGCTGTTTTTT.

This clonotype was detected once. This sequence joins TRBV3-1 and TRBJ2-1; no clear D gene. Trimming stripped 1 base from V and 10 bases from J, with 8 bases between. The length of the CDR3 is 12 residues. From germline, CDR1 is LGHDT and CDR2 YNNKEL (reference sequence). This chain's CDR3 is CASSQVDTEQFF. As DNA, the CDR3 is TGTGCCAGCAGCCAAGTCGACACCGAGCAGTTCTTC.

The chain carries TRBV12-5 and TRBJ2-1, with D perhaps matching TRBD1 or TRBD2 (5 bases each). This CDR3 contains 12 residues. The germline V gene has CDR1 LGHNT and CDR2 FRNRAP. The V gene lost 8 bases and the J gene lost 7 bases, with 12 bases spanning the gap. The CDR3 DNA reads TGTGCTAGTACCTGGGGGTCAAATGAGCAGTTCTTC. Protein: CASTWGSNEQFF.

The genes are TRBV19 and TRBJ2-1; possible D gene TRBD2, 6 bases. V dropped 3 bases and J dropped 1 base, with 10 bases sitting between them. This CDR3 spans 15 amino acids. Germline values: CDR1 LNHDA, CDR2 SQIVND (reference sequence). As DNA, the CDR3 is TGTGCCAGTAGTATCTGGGGGGAATCCTACAATGAGCAGTTCTTC. Translating it yields CASSIWGESYNEQFF.

This chain joins TRBV7-9 and TRBJ2-7, with D unresolved. Trimming removed 5 bases from V and 3 bases from J, with 8 bases in between. Per the germline V gene, CDR1 is SEHNR and CDR2 is FQNEAQ (reference sequence). The CDR3 is made up of 12 amino acids. Here the CDR3 DNA reads TGTGCCAGCAGCGGGGTGGGCTACGAGCAGTACTTC. This codes for CASSGVGYEQYF.

This chain joins TRBV27 and TRBJ1-1, with D possibly TRBD1 on 5 matching bases. V was clipped by 4 bases and J by 3 bases, with 9 bases between them. This CDR3 is built from 13 residues. Germline CDR1 MNHEY, CDR2 SMNVEV (reference sequence). CDR3 DNA: TGTGCCAGCAGTTGGGGCAGCGACACTGAAGCTTTCTTT. It encodes CASSWGSDTEAFF.

This clonotype has more than one count but fewer than ten. The chain couples TRBV7-6 to TRBJ2-6, with D possibly matching TRBD1 (5 bases). Germline V CDR1 and CDR2: SGHVS, FNYEAQ. CDR3 length equals 18 residues. Between the trimmed V and J ends, which lost 7 bases and 0 bases, there was a span of 19 bases. CDR3 sequence: CASNTSPTESSGANVLTF. The DNA for the CDR3 is TGTGCCAGCAACACCTCACCGACAGAGAGCTCTGGGGCCAACGTCCTGACTTTC.

The V call is TRBV6-5, the J call TRBJ2-7; 7 bases map to TRBD1. Germline CDR1 reads MNHEY; CDR2 reads SVGAGI. After removal of 1 base from V and 5 bases from J, the junction contained 5 bases not matched to a gene. CDR3 length equals 14 residues. The CDR3 DNA is TGTGCCAGCAGTTACTTGCCCGACAGGGACGAGCAGTACTTC. It specifies CASSYLPDRDEQYF.

V usage is TRBV27 and J usage is TRBJ2-7, with a tentative D call TRBD1 (6 bases). Trimming left V 6 bases short and J 3 bases short, with 12 bases between. The CDR3 length is 13 residues. Germline V gene lookup returns CDR1 MNHEY and CDR2 SMNVEV (reference sequence). As DNA, the CDR3 is TGTGCCAGCAGCCTCCACAGGGACTACGAGCAGTACGTC. It yields the protein CASSLHRDYEQYV.

The chain combines TRBV7-9 with TRBJ2-3, with D hard to call. CDR1 and CDR2 (germline): SEHNR, FQNEAQ (reference sequence). The CDR3 has 16 residues. Deletions cut 5 bases from V and 1 base from J, with 16 bases between. This CDR3 is CASSPKLPTRTDTQYF. In DNA, the CDR3 is TGTGCCAGCAGCCCCAAGCTTCCTACCCGCACAGATACGCAGTATTTT.

This clonotype appeared many times. The chain combines TRBV6-5 with TRBJ1-5, with 9 bases fitting TRBD1. The CDR3 is 17 amino acids. With 0 bases clipped from V and 4 bases from J, the junction kept 7 bases outside the gene matches. Per the germline V gene, CDR1 is MNHEY and CDR2 is SVGAGI. The CDR3 spells CASSYSWTGEHNQPQHF. DNA of the CDR3: TGTGCCAGCAGTTACTCGTGGACAGGGGAACATAATCAGCCCCAGCATTTT.

This clonotype came up many times. The chain carries TRBV19 and TRBJ2-2; a weak D match, TRBD1 (6 bases). The CDR3 runs 17 residues. Trimming took 8 bases from V and 2 from J, leaving 21 bases between them. CDR1 and CDR2 (germline): LNHDA, SQIVND (reference sequence). Here the CDR3 reads CASGAGTSILNTGELFF. CDR3 in DNA: TGTGCCAGTGGAGCCGGGACAAGTATCCTTAACACCGGGGAGCTGTTTTTT.

This clonotype was recorded a few times. The chain employs TRBV12-5 and TRBJ2-7, with 9 nucleotides matching TRBD2. This CDR3 region has 15 residues. J gave up 2 bases and V 5 bases, and 7 bases lay outside the gene matches. CDR1 and CDR2 from the germline V gene are LGHNT and FRNRAP. The CDR3: CASGSGGRSPYEQYF. CDR3 sequence (DNA): TGTGCTAGTGGTAGCGGGGGGCGATCCCCCTACGAGCAGTACTTC. The variable domain in full, completed from reference TRBV12-5 and TRBJ2-7, reads DARVTQTPRHKVTEMGQEVTMRCQPILGHNTVFWYRQTMMQGLELLAYFRNRAPLDDSGMPKDRFSAEMPDATLATLKIQPSEPRDSAVYFCASGSGGRSPYEQYFGPGTRLTVT.

The genes are TRBV19 and TRBJ1-2; TRBD1 is a possible D gene (6 bases). CDR3 length: 14 amino acids. Trimming cost V 7 bases and J 8 bases, with 20 bases left between them. Germline CDR1 reads LNHDA; CDR2 reads SQIVND (reference sequence). Here the CDR3 DNA reads TGTGCCAGTACTACAGGGTCCCCTCTCTGGGGCTACACCTTC. The encoded protein is CASTTGSPLWGYTF.

Only a few counts were recorded for this clonotype. The rearrangement links TRBV4-3 to TRBJ1-1; TRBD1 agrees at 7 bases. The germline V gene encodes CDR1 LGHNA and CDR2 YSLEER. The CDR3 has 16 amino acids. V lost 1 base and J lost 0; bases outside the gene matches: 5. The DNA of the CDR3 is TGCGCCAGCAGCCAAGGGACAGGCTACATGAACACTGAAGCTTTCTTT. Translation gives CASSQGTGYMNTEAFF.